This T cell receptor beta chain was recovered during a study of shared T cell receptors in the human thymus. The CDR3 has 15 residues. Trimming removed 4 bases at V and 0 bases at J, with 13 bases between. Germline V gene lookup returns CDR1 SGHAT and CDR2 FQNNGV. Some clones are missing from TCRdb's copy, which holds only in-frame ones; the method was immunoSEQ multiplex PCR. The table lists about 380,000 clones, around 95% of them singletons. The chain recombines TRBV11-2 with TRBJ2-7; the D is unclear. The TCR sequence derives from a human donor. The specimen was thymocytes. The CDR3 reads CASSSGVNPSYEQYF. The CDR3 DNA is TGTGCCAGCAGCTCTGGGGTCAATCCCTCCTACGAGCAGTACTTC.